This TCR beta chain comes out of a study of a mutant IDH1 vaccine in newly diagnosed glioma. Study-level information: The initiation of vaccination occurred 4-6 weeks after radiotherapy alone, or with temozolomide cycles.

V was cut by 0 bases and J by 4 bases, with 11 bases left in between. The length of the CDR3 is 15 residues. Germline CDR1 reads SGDLS; CDR2 reads YYNGEE. Note on this clone: Antigen unknown.

The table came from immunoSEQ multiplex PCR; TCRdb's copy has only in-frame clones and leaves some out. The data contain around 78,000 clones, over 75% of them singletons. As to time point: week 23, last vaccination. It was 300 ug of mutant IDH1 20-mer peptide that made up each vaccine dose, given with topical imiquimod. The source of this sequence is a man aged 25 to 40 with glioma. Some clones in this sample may be carry-over from other donors' samples. Sequencing used PBMCs, obtained from a glioma patient whose treatment included an IDH1 peptide vaccine. This rearrangement joins TRBV9 to TRBJ2-1; weak D call: TRBD1 (5 bases). CDR3 sequence reads: CASSVEGRGYNEQFF. The CDR3 DNA reads as TGTGCCAGCAGCGTAGAGGGAAGGGGATACAATGAGCAGTTCTTC.